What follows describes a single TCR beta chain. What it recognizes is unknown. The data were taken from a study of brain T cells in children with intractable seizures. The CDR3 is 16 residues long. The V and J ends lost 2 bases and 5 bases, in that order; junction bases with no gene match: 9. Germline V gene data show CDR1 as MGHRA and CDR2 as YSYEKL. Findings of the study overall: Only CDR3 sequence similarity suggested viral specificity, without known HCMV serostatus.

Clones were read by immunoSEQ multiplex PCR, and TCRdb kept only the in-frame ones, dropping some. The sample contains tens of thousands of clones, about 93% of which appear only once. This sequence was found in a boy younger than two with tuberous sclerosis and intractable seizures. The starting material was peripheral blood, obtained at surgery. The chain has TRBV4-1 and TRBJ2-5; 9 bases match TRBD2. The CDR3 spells CASSQSRAGGQETQYF. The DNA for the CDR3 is TGCGCCAGCAGCCAAAGTCGGGCGGGGGGGCAGGAGACCCAGTACTTC.